This T cell receptor (beta chain) is drawn from a study of response to subunit inactivated influenza vaccine. Study-wide findings and caveats: The authors offered the suggestion that each seasonal influenza vaccination recruits few new T cells.

Germline V CDR1 and CDR2: SGHVS, FNYEAQ. Trimming cost V 1 base and J 1 base; bases outside gene matches: 4. This CDR3 contains 16 residues. This clonotype was found many times. No antigen is known for it. TCRdb ran MiXCR on the RT-PCR reads and lists one entry per CDR3 protein. Of about 780,000 distinct CDR3 sequences in the sample, less than 20% were seen once. The TCR sequence derives from a man aged 50 to 59 who received an inactivated influenza vaccine. V and J are TRBV7-6 and TRBJ2-1, with TRBD2 matching over 7 bases. Specimen: PBMCs from blood, collected about 5 days after vaccination. The CDR3 sequence is CASSLGSSGSYNEQFF. The CDR3 DNA reads as TGTGCCAGCAGCTTAGGTTCTAGCGGTTCCTACAATGAGCAGTTCTTC.